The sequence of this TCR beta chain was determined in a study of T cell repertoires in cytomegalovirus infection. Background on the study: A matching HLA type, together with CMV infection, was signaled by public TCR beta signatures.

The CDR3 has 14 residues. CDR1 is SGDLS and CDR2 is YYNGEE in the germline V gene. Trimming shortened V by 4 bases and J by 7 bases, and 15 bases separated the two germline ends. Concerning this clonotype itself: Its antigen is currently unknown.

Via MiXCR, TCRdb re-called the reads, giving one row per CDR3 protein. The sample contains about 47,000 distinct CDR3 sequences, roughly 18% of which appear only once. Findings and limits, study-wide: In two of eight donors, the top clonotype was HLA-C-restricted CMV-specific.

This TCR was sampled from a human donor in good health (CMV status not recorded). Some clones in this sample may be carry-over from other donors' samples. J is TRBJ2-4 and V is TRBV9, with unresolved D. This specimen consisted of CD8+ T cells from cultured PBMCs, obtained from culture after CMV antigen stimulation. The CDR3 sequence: CASSPESTGNIQYF. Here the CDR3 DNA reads TGTGCCAGCAGCCCCGAAAGTACGGGTAACATTCAGTACTTC.